The present T cell receptor (beta chain) was sequenced within a study of CD8 T cells in Susac syndrome. When the RNA was reverse transcribed, random hexamers were used with an input of roughly 0.5 to 1 ug. Amplification of TCR beta CDR3 by immunoSEQ multiplex PCR spanned 54 Vbeta and 13 Jbeta. TCRdb processed the immunoSEQ multiplex PCR reads anew with MiXCR; each CDR3 protein has one entry. The repertoire holds approximately 100,000 distinct CDR3 sequences, with 85% to 95% as singletons. The CDR3 is 14 amino acids. J lost 2 bases, V lost 6 bases, and 5 bases had no gene match. This receptor was obtained from a human donor in good health. The V call is TRBV12-3 or TRBV12-4, the J call TRBJ2-3; 7 bases match TRBD1. The material sequenced was CD8+ T cells from PBMCs. CDR3 sequence (DNA): TGTGCCAGCAGAAAGGGGGCTAACACAGATACGCAGTATTTT. Translated: CASRKGANTDTQYF.